This T cell receptor beta chain appears in the sequencing data of a study of T cells after yellow fever vaccination. Overall study results and limits: Though it reached lower strength, the secondary response hit its peak faster, day 5 versus 15.

The table lists this clonotype with a few counts. Its antigen is as yet unknown. TCRdb reprocessed the 5' RACE reads with MiXCR, giving one entry per CDR3 protein. The table has 610,000 or so distinct CDR3 sequences, more than 9% seen once. Germline CDR1 SGHTA, CDR2 FQGNSA. There are 13 residues in the CDR3. V was shortened by 6 bases and J by 5 bases, with 13 bases between the two germline ends. The sequences come from PBMCs, collected on the day of the yellow fever booster vaccination. This TCR was recovered from a man aged 25 to 40 who received the YFV17D yellow fever vaccine. V usage is TRBV7-2 and J usage is TRBJ2-5; tentative D call: TRBD1 (6 bases). CDR3 bases: TGTGCCAGCAGTACAGGGTCGTTCGAGACCCAGTACTTC. This codes for CASSTGSFETQYF.